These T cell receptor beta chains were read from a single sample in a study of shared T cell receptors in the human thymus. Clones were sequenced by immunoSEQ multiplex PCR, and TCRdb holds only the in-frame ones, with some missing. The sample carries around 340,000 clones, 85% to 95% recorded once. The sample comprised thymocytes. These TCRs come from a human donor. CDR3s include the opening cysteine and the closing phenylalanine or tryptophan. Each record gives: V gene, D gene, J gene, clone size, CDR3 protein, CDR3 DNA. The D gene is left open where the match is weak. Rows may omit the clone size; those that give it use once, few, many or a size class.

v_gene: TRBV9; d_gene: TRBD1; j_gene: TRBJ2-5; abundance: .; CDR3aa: CASSSGQGLQETQYF; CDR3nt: TGTGCCAGCAGCTCCGGACAGGGGCTCCAAGAGACCCAGTACTTC
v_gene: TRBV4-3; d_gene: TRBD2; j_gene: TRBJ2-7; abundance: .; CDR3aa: CASSPSDGLAGGPNEQYF; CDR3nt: TGCGCCAGCAGCCCATCTGATGGACTAGCGGGAGGGCCGAACGAGCAGTACTTC
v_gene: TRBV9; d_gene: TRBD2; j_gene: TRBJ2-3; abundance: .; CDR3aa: CASSGTSGTDTQYF; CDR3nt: TGTGCCAGCAGCGGGACTAGCGGCACAGATACGCAGTATTTT
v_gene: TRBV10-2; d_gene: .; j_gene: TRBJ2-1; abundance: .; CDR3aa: CASSESAGSMYNEQFF; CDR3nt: TGCGCCAGCAGTGAGTCCGCGGGCTCAATGTACAATGAGCAGTTCTTC
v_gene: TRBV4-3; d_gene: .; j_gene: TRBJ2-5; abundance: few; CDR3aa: CASSQHSKSQETQYF; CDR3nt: TGCGCCAGCAGCCAGCATTCCAAATCCCAAGAGACCCAGTACTTC
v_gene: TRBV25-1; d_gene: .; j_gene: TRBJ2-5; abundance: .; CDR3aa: CASGFSGEQETQYF; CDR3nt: TGTGCCAGCGGATTTTCAGGGGAACAAGAGACCCAGTACTTC
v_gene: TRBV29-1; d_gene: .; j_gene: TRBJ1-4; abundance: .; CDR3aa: CSVEAATNEKLFF; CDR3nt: TGCAGCGTTGAGGCGGCAACTAATGAAAAACTGTTTTTT
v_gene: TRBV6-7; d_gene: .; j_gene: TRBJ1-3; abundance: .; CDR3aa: CASSYLSGAIGNTIYF; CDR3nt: TGTGCCAGCAGTTACCTCTCAGGGGCTATTGGAAACACCATATATTTT
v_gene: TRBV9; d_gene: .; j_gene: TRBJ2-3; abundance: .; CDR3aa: CASSVFVGVFSDTQYF; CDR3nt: TGTGCCAGCAGCGTCTTCGTAGGGGTTTTCTCAGATACGCAGTATTTT
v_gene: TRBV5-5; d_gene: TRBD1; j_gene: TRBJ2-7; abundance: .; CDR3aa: CASMGDRASYEQYF; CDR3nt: TGTGCCAGCATGGGGGACAGGGCTTCCTACGAGCAGTACTTC
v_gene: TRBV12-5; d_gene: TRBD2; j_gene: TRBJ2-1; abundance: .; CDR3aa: CASGEALGGGRNEQFF; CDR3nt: TGTGCTAGTGGTGAAGCCCTTGGGGGGGGGAGGAATGAGCAGTTCTTC
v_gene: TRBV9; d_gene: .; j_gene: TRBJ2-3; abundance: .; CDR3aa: CASSDSEKLSTDTQYF; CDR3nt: TGTGCCAGCAGCGACTCCGAGAAGCTTAGCACAGATACGCAGTATTTT
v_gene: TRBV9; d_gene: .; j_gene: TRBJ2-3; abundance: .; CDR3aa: CASSVAGQGHSADTQYF; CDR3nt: TGTGCCAGCAGCGTAGCTGGGCAGGGACATAGCGCAGATACGCAGTATTTT
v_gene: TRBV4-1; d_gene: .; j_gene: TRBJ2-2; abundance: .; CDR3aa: CASSQGGEELFF; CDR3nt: TGCGCCAGCAGCCAAGGCGGTGAGGAGCTGTTTTTT
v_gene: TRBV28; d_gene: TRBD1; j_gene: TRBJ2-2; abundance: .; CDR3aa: CASSLPGQGDNGELFF; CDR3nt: TGTGCCAGCAGTTTACCTGGGCAGGGGGATAACGGGGAGCTGTTTTTT